The entry below describes one TCR beta chain. One end of the junction varies from germline; a read error may be responsible. This sample was included in a study of blood T cell repertoires in COVID-19. Looking at the study overall: Acute and convalescent COVID-19 specimens originated in the United States, Italy and Spain.

Profiled with immunoSEQ multiplex PCR; TCRdb holds only in-frame clones, not every one. The sample includes approximately 390,000 clones, approximately 85% seen only once; the top ten take over 2%. The CDR3 has 11 residues. Germline V gene lookup returns CDR1 GTSNPN and CDR2 SVGIG (reference sequence). The TCR was taken from a woman aged 40 to 49 with acute COVID-19. Material for sequencing was PBMCs or T cells enriched from blood (not recorded which). The chain is built from TRBV30 and TRBJ1-6, with D possibly being TRBD1 (5 bases). The CDR3: CAWSEGVRPYF. As DNA, the CDR3 is TGTGCCTGGAGTGAAGGGGTCCGCCCCTACTTT.